There are a few counts of the clone carrying this T cell receptor beta chain. Per germline, CDR1 MNHNS and CDR2 SASEGT. The CDR3 loop spans 15 amino acids. V was clipped by 6 bases and J by 0 bases, with 12 bases between them. These data are taken from a study of identical twins. TCRdb fed the 5' RACE reads into MiXCR, producing one record per CDR3 protein. The table lists about 790,000 distinct CDR3 sequences, 18% of them singletons. A further study also used this sample, focusing on T cells expressing NK-cell markers.

The rearrangement uses TRBV6-1 and TRBJ1-5, with D hard to call. The specimen sequenced was PBMCs. This sequence originates from a woman between 18 and 29 years old in good health. CDR3 loop: CASRGSYYSNQPQHF. The CDR3 DNA reads as TGTGCCAGCAGGGGCAGCTACTATAGCAATCAGCCCCAGCATTTT.